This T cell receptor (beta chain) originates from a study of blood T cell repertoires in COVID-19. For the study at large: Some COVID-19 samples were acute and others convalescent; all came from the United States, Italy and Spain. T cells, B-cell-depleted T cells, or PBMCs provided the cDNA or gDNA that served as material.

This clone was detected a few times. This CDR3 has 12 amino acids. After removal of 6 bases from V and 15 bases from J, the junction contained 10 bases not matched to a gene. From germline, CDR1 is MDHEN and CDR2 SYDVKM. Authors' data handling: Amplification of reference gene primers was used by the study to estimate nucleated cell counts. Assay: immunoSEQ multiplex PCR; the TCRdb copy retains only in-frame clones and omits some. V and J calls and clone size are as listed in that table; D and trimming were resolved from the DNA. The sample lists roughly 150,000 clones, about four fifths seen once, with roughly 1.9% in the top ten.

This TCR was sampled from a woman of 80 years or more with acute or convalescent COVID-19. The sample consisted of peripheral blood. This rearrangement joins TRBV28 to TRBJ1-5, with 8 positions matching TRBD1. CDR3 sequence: CASRPFRGQRHF. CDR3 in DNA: TGTGCCAGCAGACCCTTCAGGGGGCAACGGCATTTT. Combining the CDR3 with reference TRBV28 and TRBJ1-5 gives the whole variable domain DVKVTQSSRYLVKRTGEKVFLECVQDMDHENMFWYRQDPGLGLRLIYFSYDVKMKEKGDIPEGYSVSREKKERFSLILESASTNQTSMYLCASRPFRGQRHFGDGTRLSIL.